This T cell receptor beta chain was identified during a study of T cell changes during pregnancy in multiple sclerosis. V trimming: 5 bases; J trimming: 3 bases; junction bases outside the gene matches: 9. CDR1 is LNHNV and CDR2 is YYDKDF in the germline V gene (reference sequence). The CDR3 loop spans 16 amino acids. The table came from immunoSEQ multiplex PCR; TCRdb's copy has only in-frame clones and leaves some out. The sample shows over 60,000 clones, roughly 91% of them seen only once. The sequencing used peripheral blood, collected in the third trimester of pregnancy. The chain carries TRBV15 and TRBJ2-5; 10 nucleotides agree with TRBD2. The sequence derives from a female donor in good health, enrolled as a control in a pregnancy study. The CDR3 reads CATSSYRGLAKETQYF. DNA of the CDR3: TGTGCCACCAGCTCCTACCGGGGACTAGCGAAAGAGACCCAGTACTTC. Based on the CDR3 plus reference TRBV15 and TRBJ2-5, the full variable domain is DAMVIQNPRYQVTQFGKPVTLSCSQTLNHNVMYWYQQKSSQAPKLLFHYYDKDFNNEADTPDNFQSRRPNTSFCFLDIRSPGLGDTAMYLCATSSYRGLAKETQYFGPGTRLLVL.